This T cell receptor beta chain was documented in a study of T cells in women clearing cervical HPV infection. The CDR3 is made up of 14 amino acids. CDR1 DFQATT and CDR2 SNEGSKA come from the germline V gene (reference sequence). V shed 3 bases and J shed 2 bases, with 11 bases lying between them. Method: immunoSEQ multiplex PCR; TCRdb's copy keeps in-frame clones and lacks some. The sample table includes 35,000 to 45,000 clones. A word on this clone: The observed sequence ends 3 residues before the CDR3 terminus, with the missing tail filled in from the germline J gene.

The sequencing input was blood buffy coat. The chain recombines TRBV20-1 with TRBJ2-1; TRBD1 is a possible D gene (6 bases). The receptor was derived from a woman aged 18 to 69 with a cervical HPV16 infection that either progressed to CIN3+ or cleared (not recorded which). The CDR3 bases that were read are TGCAGTGCTAGTACAGGGATGGCCTACAATGAG. Translated, it gives CSASTGMAYNE. The entire CDR3 is CSASTGMAYNEQFF.